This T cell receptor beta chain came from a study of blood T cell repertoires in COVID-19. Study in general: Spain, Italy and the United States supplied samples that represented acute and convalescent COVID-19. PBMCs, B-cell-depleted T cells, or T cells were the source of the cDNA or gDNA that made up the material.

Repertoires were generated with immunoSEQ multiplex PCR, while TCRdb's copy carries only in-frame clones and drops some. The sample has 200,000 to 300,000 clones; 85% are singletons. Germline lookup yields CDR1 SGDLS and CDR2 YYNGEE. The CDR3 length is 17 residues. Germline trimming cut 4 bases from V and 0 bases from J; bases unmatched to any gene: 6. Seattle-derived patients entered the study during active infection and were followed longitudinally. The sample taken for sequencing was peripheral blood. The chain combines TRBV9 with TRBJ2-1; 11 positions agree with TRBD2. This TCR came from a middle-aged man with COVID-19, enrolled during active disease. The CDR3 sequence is CASSPRLAGSSYNEQFF. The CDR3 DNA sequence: TGTGCCAGCAGCCCGAGACTAGCGGGGAGCTCCTACAATGAGCAGTTCTTC.